These 24 T cell receptor beta chains share one sample of origin, sequenced in a study of cytotoxic CD8 clonotypes in ibrutinib-treated CLL. Generated by immunoSEQ multiplex PCR, the TCRdb table keeps only in-frame clones and is missing some. The sample yields over 100,000 clones, approximately 58% seen once. The material was PBMCs, obtained after 24 months of ibrutinib treatment. The receptors derive from a human donor with chronic lymphocytic leukemia.

This chain joins TRBV30 and TRBJ1-5; the match to TRBD1 covers 10 bases. Unmatched junction bases numbered 2, after V lost 5 bases and J lost 4 bases. Germline loops: CDR1 GTSNPN, CDR2 SVGIG (reference sequence). The CDR3 loop spans 13 amino acids. The CDR3 loop is CAWAGQGNQPQHF. The CDR3, as DNA: TGTGCCTGGGCGGGACAGGGGAATCAGCCCCAGCATTTT.

The rearrangement uses TRBV27 and TRBJ1-1, with TRBD1 identical over 8 bases. V trimming: 2 bases; J trimming: 4 bases; junction bases outside the gene matches: 12. The CDR3 contains 17 residues. Looked up from germline, CDR1 is MNHEY and CDR2 is SMNVEV (reference sequence). The CDR3 loop reads CASSLMGSRGRGTEAFF. CDR3 in DNA: TGTGCCAGCAGTTTAATGGGCTCCAGGGGGCGGGGCACTGAAGCTTTCTTT.

V gene TRBV30 combines with J gene TRBJ2-5, with 11 nucleotides matching TRBD1. The V gene end was trimmed by 2 bases and the J gene end by 5 bases; junction bases not matched to a gene: 7. The CDR3 is 15 amino acids. Germline assignment: CDR1 GTSNPN and CDR2 SVGIG (reference sequence). In nucleotides, the CDR3 is TGTGCCTGGAGTCCTGGACAGGGGGCTTTGGAGACCCAGTACTTC. Amino acids: CAWSPGQGALETQYF.

A few counts support this clone. The chain carries TRBV19 and TRBJ1-5; D not resolved. V was shortened by 1 base and J by 3 bases, with 7 bases between the two germline ends. Per germline, CDR1 LNHDA and CDR2 SQIVND (reference sequence). The CDR3 is made up of 14 amino acids. The CDR3 sequence is CASSIGPPNQPQHF. CDR3 sequence (DNA): TGTGCCAGTAGTATAGGACCGCCCAATCAGCCCCAGCATTTT.

The gene calls are TRBV6-5 and TRBJ2-1, with 8 positions matching TRBD2. V gave up 4 bases and J gave up 6 bases; unmatched junction bases: 8. The length of the CDR3 is 15 residues. Germline assignment: CDR1 MNHEY and CDR2 SVGAGI. DNA for the CDR3: TGTGCCAGCAGTTCGGGGGGGGGCCTAAGCAATGAGCAGTTCTTC. As protein: CASSSGGGLSNEQFF.

The V call is TRBV6-5, the J call TRBJ1-5; no firm D call. Germline lookup yields CDR1 MNHEY and CDR2 SVGAGI. With 3 bases removed from V and 1 base from J, the gap between germline ends came to 10 bases. The CDR3 has 15 residues. The CDR3 here is CASSYKGGSNQPQHF. CDR3 nucleotides: TGTGCCAGCAGTTATAAGGGCGGAAGCAATCAGCCCCAGCATTTT.

The chain employs TRBV29-1 and TRBJ2-3; possibly TRBD1 or TRBD2 for D (7 bases each). The V gene's germline CDR1 is SQVTM and CDR2 ANQGSEA. The V and J ends lost 7 bases and 2 bases respectively, with 22 bases between them. The CDR3 is 16 residues long. CDR3 DNA: TGCAGCGCAGGGGGTTACGGGGGGCCTTTCACAGATACGCAGTATTTT. This codes for CSAGGYGGPFTDTQYF.

This clone has more than one count but fewer than ten. This chain joins TRBV19 and TRBJ1-2, with D possibly being TRBD1 (6 bases). This CDR3 has 13 residues. Germline V gives CDR1 LNHDA, CDR2 SQIVND (reference sequence). V was trimmed by 6 bases and J by 4 bases, leaving 12 bases between them. The CDR3 loop reads CASRNQGSYGYTF. CDR3 nucleotides: TGTGCCAGTAGGAACCAGGGGAGCTATGGCTACACCTTC.

The rearrangement uses TRBV28 and TRBJ2-7; D unclear. CDR1 MDHEN and CDR2 SYDVKM come from the germline V gene. The ends were cut back, 5 bases at V and 2 bases at J, with 7 bases in the middle. The CDR3 is made up of 12 amino acids. The CDR3 DNA follows: TGTGCCAGCAGTGCAGCTACCTACGAGCAGTACTTC. This gives the protein CASSAATYEQYF.

The J gene is TRBJ1-2, the V gene TRBV5-1; 10 bases map to TRBD1. The CDR3 extends over 13 amino acids. V lost 4 bases and J lost 8; bases outside the gene matches: 5. In germline, CDR1 is SGHRS, CDR2 YFSETQ. CDR3: CASSLGTGEGYTF. As DNA, the CDR3 is TGCGCCAGCAGCCTCGGGACAGGGGAGGGCTACACCTTC. Supplemented by reference TRBV5-1 and TRBJ1-2, the full variable domain reads KAGVTQTPRYLIKTRGQQVTLSCSPISGHRSVSWYQQTPGQGLQFLFEYFSETQRNKGNFPGRFSGRQFSNSRSEMNVSTLELGDSALYLCASSLGTGEGYTFGSGTRLTVV.

CDR3 nucleotide sequence: TGTGCCAGCAGTTTCGACACTAGCGAGCAGTACTTC. Protein product: CASSFDTSEQYF. The chain links TRBV6-5 to TRBJ2-7; weak D call: TRBD2 (5 bases). This CDR3 spans 12 amino acids. The V gene's germline CDR1 is MNHEY and CDR2 SVGAGI. V was pared by 4 bases and J by 6 bases, with 10 bases between.

This clone has only a few counts. The gene calls are TRBV11-3 and TRBJ1-2, with D uncertain. The germline gives CDR1 SGHNT, CDR2 YENEEA. V was trimmed by 0 bases and J by 4 bases, leaving 18 bases between them. The CDR3 spans 17 residues. The CDR3 here is CASSLDLPAVGTYGYTF. CDR3 nucleotide sequence: TGTGCCAGCAGCTTAGATCTCCCGGCGGTGGGTACCTATGGCTACACCTTC.

This clone was picked up many times. The gene calls are TRBV7-2 and TRBJ2-7, with D possibly matching TRBD1 (6 bases). The CDR3 has 13 amino acids. The V end lost 6 bases, the J end lost 2 bases, and 11 bases lay between the germline ends. Germline assignment: CDR1 SGHTA and CDR2 FQGNSA. CDR3 protein: CASRLDRAYEQYF. CDR3 nucleotide sequence: TGTGCCAGCAGGTTGGACAGAGCCTACGAGCAGTACTTC.

This clone was counted between two and nine times. This chain uses TRBV5-6 with TRBJ1-6; the D is unclear. Per the germline V gene, CDR1 is SGHDT and CDR2 is YYEEEE. The CDR3 contains 12 residues. Deletions cut 5 bases from V and 7 bases from J, with 7 bases between. CDR3 protein: CASRWGNSPLHF. As DNA, the CDR3 is TGTGCCAGCAGATGGGGAAATTCACCCCTCCACTTT.

V is TRBV30 and J is TRBJ1-6; 10 bases are shared with TRBD1. The V segment lost 8 bases and the J segment 7 bases; nucleotides outside the gene matches: 5. The CDR3 sequence is 13 residues long. Germline V gives CDR1 GTSNPN, CDR2 SVGIG (reference sequence). The CDR3 is CARKGQGNSPLHF. CDR3 in DNA: TGTGCCCGGAAGGGACAGGGGAATTCACCCCTCCACTTT.

This chain joins TRBV5-1 and TRBJ1-2; D remains ambiguous. The length of the CDR3 is 12 residues. Trimming stripped 0 bases from V and 8 bases from J, with 8 bases between. Germline V gene sequence: CDR1 SGHRS, CDR2 YFSETQ. The CDR3 region is CASSLEDRGYTF. DNA for the CDR3: TGCGCCAGCAGCTTGGAGGATAGAGGCTACACCTTC.

The gene calls are TRBV29-1 and TRBJ1-5; weak D call: TRBD1 (6 bases). The CDR3 runs to 13 residues. V was trimmed by 6 bases and J by 4 bases, leaving 13 bases between them. Germline assignment: CDR1 SQVTM and CDR2 ANQGSEA. The CDR3 DNA reads TGCAGCGTCGCGGACAGCTCAAATCAGCCCCAGCATTTT. Translated, it gives CSVADSSNQPQHF.

The sample holds a few counts of this clone. The chain combines TRBV25-1 with TRBJ2-1, with D possibly being TRBD1 (7 bases). The CDR3 sequence is 14 residues long. With 4 bases removed from V and 8 bases from J, the gap between germline ends came to 15 bases. Germline-derived CDR1 and CDR2 are MGHDK and SYGVNS. Here the CDR3 reads CASSGQGGIHEQFF. CDR3 in DNA: TGTGCCAGCAGTGGTCAGGGGGGTATCCATGAGCAGTTCTTC.

This clone was seen a single time. V usage is TRBV25-1 and J usage is TRBJ2-3, with 9 bases lining up with TRBD2. The ends lost 7 bases at V and 5 bases at J; junction bases unmatched: 7. Germline CDR1 is MGHDK and CDR2 is SYGVNS. The CDR3 is 14 residues long. The CDR3 loop reads CASTAAGGVDTQYF. The CDR3 DNA reads TGTGCCAGCACCGCCGCGGGGGGGGTAGATACGCAGTATTTT.

The chain uses TRBV4-2 and TRBJ1-6; D not certain. The V and J ends lost 5 bases and 6 bases respectively, with 17 bases between them. Germline V CDR1 and CDR2: LGHNA, YNFKEQ. There are 16 residues in the CDR3. Here the CDR3 reads CASSSRGGVPNSPLHF. The CDR3 nucleotides are TGTGCCAGCAGCTCGAGAGGCGGAGTACCTAATTCACCCCTCCACTTT.

This chain joins TRBV30 and TRBJ1-3, with a weak D call TRBD1 (6 bases). Germline values: CDR1 GTSNPN, CDR2 SVGIG (reference sequence). The V end lost 1 base, the J end lost 0 bases, and 10 bases lay between the germline ends. The CDR3 spans 15 residues. CDR3 nucleotide sequence: TGTGCCTGGAGTGAACAGGGAGGCTCTGGAAACACCATATATTTT. Translated: CAWSEQGGSGNTIYF.

This clone was recorded a few times. V and J are TRBV7-9 and TRBJ2-1; 13 bases match TRBD2. The J segment lost 7 bases and the V segment lost 5 bases, leaving 8 bases of the junction unmatched. The CDR3 is 16 residues long. Germline V gene sequence: CDR1 SEHNR, CDR2 FQNEAQ (reference sequence). CDR3 loop: CASSRMTSGGSNEQFF. The CDR3 DNA follows: TGTGCCAGCAGCCGCATGACTAGCGGGGGGAGTAATGAGCAGTTCTTC.

Only a few counts were recorded for this clone. The V gene is TRBV5-1, the J gene TRBJ1-2; tentatively, D is TRBD1 (5 bases). CDR3 size: 13 residues. The germline gives CDR1 SGHRS, CDR2 YFSETQ. V was cut by 2 bases and J by 6 bases, with 11 bases left in between. As DNA, the CDR3 is TGCGCCAGCAGCTTCACACAGGCGGATGGCTACACCTTC. Its translation is CASSFTQADGYTF.

This clone has just a few counts. The V and J genes are TRBV5-4 and TRBJ1-6; 8 bases are shared with TRBD1. Trimming removed 9 bases from V and 10 bases from J; junction bases left unmatched: 9. Germline V gene lookup returns CDR1 SGHNT and CDR2 YYREEE (reference sequence). This CDR3 has 13 residues. Written as DNA, the CDR3 is TGTGCCACACAGGGGGAGAGACGGTCACCCCTCCACTTT. Its translation: CATQGERRSPLHF.